These 10 T cell receptor beta chains came from one sample sequenced in a study of T cell repertoires in cytomegalovirus infection. TCRdb recomputed calls from the reads with MiXCR, one row per CDR3 protein. The sample carries 150,000 to 200,000 distinct CDR3 sequences, 28% recorded once. Sequenced input: PBMCs. Receptors originate from a human donor in good health (CMV status not recorded). Some clones in this sample may be carry-over from other donors' samples.

This clonotype was seen at least ten times. The rearrangement links TRBV6-2 or TRBV6-3 to TRBJ1-2; D is unresolved. V lost 6 bases to trimming and J lost 0 bases, with 8 bases between them. This CDR3 contains 13 residues. CDR1 and CDR2 (germline): MNHEY, SVGEGT. This CDR3 reads CASSHTANYGYTF. As DNA, the CDR3 is TGTGCCAGCAGCCACACAGCTAACTATGGCTACACCTTC.

There are a few counts of this clonotype. This chain joins TRBV6-2 or TRBV6-3 and TRBJ2-5; 8 nucleotides align to TRBD1. Germline CDR1 reads MNHEY; CDR2 reads SVGEGT. The CDR3 sequence is 15 residues long. Unmatched junction bases numbered 11, after V lost 6 bases and J lost 5 bases. The CDR3 sequence is CASRTGQGGWETQYF. The CDR3 nucleotides are TGTGCCAGCAGGACCGGACAGGGAGGATGGGAGACCCAGTACTTC.

This clonotype showed up just a few times. The rearrangement joins TRBV7-8 to TRBJ2-3, with a possible D match to TRBD1 (6 bases). The DNA matches TRBJ1-5 better at its end, which makes the J call doubtful. The CDR3 is 14 residues long. Germline V gene sequence: CDR1 SGHVS, CDR2 FQNEAQ. Here the CDR3 DNA reads TGTGCCAGCAGCTTAGGGGGGGCCCAGTCTACGCAGCATTTT. As protein: CASSLGGAQSTQHF.

This clonotype was counted only a few times. The chain carries TRBV7-3 and TRBJ2-1; D ambiguous. The germline V gene has CDR1 SGHTA and CDR2 FQGTGA. The CDR3 totals 12 residues. The V end lost 3 bases, the J end lost 9 bases, and 9 bases lay between the germline ends. The CDR3 spells CASSFEVGEQFF. CDR3 nucleotide sequence: TGTGCCAGCAGCTTTGAGGTCGGTGAGCAGTTCTTC.

In this sample, this clonotype turned up many times. This chain uses TRBV7-2 with TRBJ1-3; D unclear. The V end lost 1 base, the J end lost 0 bases, and 10 bases lay between the germline ends. Looked up from germline, CDR1 is SGHTA and CDR2 is FQGNSA. The CDR3 covers 16 residues. CDR3 loop: CASSLGAANSGNTIYF. In DNA, the CDR3 is TGTGCCAGCAGCTTAGGGGCTGCAAACTCTGGAAACACCATATATTTT.

This clonotype was seen more than once but under ten times. The chain is built from TRBV12-3 or TRBV12-4 and TRBJ1-1; TRBD1 might be the D (5 bases). This CDR3 contains 11 residues. Between the trimmed V and J ends, which lost 5 bases and 7 bases, there was a span of 8 bases. The CDR3 DNA sequence: TGTGCCAGCAGTAGCACAGGTGAAGCTTTCTTT. This translates into CASSSTGEAFF.

This clonotype came up a few times. CDR3 region: CASSASQGGQETQYF. CDR3 DNA: TGTGCCAGCAGTGCGTCACAGGGGGGTCAAGAGACCCAGTACTTC. The J gene is TRBJ2-5, the V gene TRBV28; TRBD1 matches 8 bases. V shed 5 bases and J 2 bases; nucleotides not matched to a gene: 7. The CDR3 is 15 amino acids. Germline values: CDR1 MDHEN, CDR2 SYDVKM.

The chain has TRBV5-5 and TRBJ2-5; D perhaps matches TRBD1 (6 bases). V was cut by 0 bases and J by 1 base, with 10 bases left in between. Germline CDR1 reads SGHKS; CDR2 reads YYEKEE (reference sequence). The CDR3 has 15 residues. The CDR3 nucleotides are TGTGCCAGCAGCTTGGTAGGACAGCTCCAAGAGACCCAGTACTTC. As protein: CASSLVGQLQETQYF. Looking up the rest from reference TRBV5-5 and TRBJ2-5 gives the full variable domain: DAGVTQSPTHLIKTRGQQVTLRCSPISGHKSVSWYQQVLGQGPQFIFQYYEKEERGRGNFPDRFSARQFPNYSSELNVNALLLGDSALYLCASSLVGQLQETQYFGPGTRLLVL.

The rearrangement links TRBV6-6 to TRBJ2-6; D is possibly TRBD1 (6 bases). This CDR3 region has 14 residues. The ends were cut back, 8 bases at V and 4 bases at J, with 12 bases in the middle. CDR1 and CDR2 from the germline V gene are MNHNY and SVGAGI (reference sequence). The CDR3, as DNA: TGTGCCAGCCGCAGGGGATCCGGGGCCAACGTCCTGACTTTC. Amino acid sequence: CASRRGSGANVLTF.

This clonotype has more than one count but fewer than ten. The chain combines TRBV7-9 with TRBJ1-5, with 8 bases fitting TRBD1. The junction had 2 bases not matched to a gene; V was cut back by 2 bases and J by 5 bases. The germline gives CDR1 SEHNR, CDR2 FQNEAQ (reference sequence). The CDR3 length is 14 residues. The CDR3 loop reads CASSLKQGDQPQHF. The CDR3 DNA sequence: TGTGCCAGCAGCTTAAAACAGGGGGATCAGCCCCAGCATTTT.